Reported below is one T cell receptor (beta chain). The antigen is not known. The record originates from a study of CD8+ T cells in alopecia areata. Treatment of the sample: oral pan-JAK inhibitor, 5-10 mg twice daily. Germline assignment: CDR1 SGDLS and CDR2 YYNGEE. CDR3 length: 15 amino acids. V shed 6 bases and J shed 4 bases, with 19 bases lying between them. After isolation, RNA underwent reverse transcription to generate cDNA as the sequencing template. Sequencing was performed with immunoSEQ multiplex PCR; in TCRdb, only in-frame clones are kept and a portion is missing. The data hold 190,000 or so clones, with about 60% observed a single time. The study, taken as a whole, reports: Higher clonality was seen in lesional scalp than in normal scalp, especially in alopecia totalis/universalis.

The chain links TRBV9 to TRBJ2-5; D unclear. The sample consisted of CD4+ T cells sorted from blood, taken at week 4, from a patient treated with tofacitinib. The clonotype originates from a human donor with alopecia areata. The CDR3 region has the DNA TGTGCCAGCACCCAGGCAGGCCTCGGCGTAGAGACCCAGTACTTC. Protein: CASTQAGLGVETQYF.